This T cell receptor beta chain was identified during a study of blood T cell repertoires in COVID-19 (dated by TCRdb to about 2020). Broadly, across the study: Samples covering the acute and convalescent phases of COVID-19 were provided by collaborators in the United States, Italy and Spain. The material from the prospective study consisted of cDNA or gDNA derived from T cells, B-cell-depleted T cells, or PBMCs. The dataset comprised deeply sampled blood TCRbeta repertoires from subjects exposed to, actively infected with, or recovered from COVID-19. The repertoires were released in a freely available public database intended as a resource for research on the immune response to SARS-CoV-2. Samples came from the ongoing ImmuneRACE study (first 160 participants) plus 1,254 subjects from 6 global collaborators. The sample metadata nearly always contained a de-identified subject ID, COVID-19 status, age in years and sex. Where available, HLA class I and class II types were taken from metadata supplied by the sample provider and were not determined by assay-based typing. On the study overall, not on this receptor specifically: The amount of clinical and demographic metadata varied by source and participant and was provided uncurated.

The immunoSEQ Assay, a bias-controlled multiplex PCR, was used to amplify TCRbeta CDR3 regions from genomic DNA. The original pipeline was this. Nucleated cell counts per sample were estimated from amplification of reference gene primers within the assay. To quantify the absolute abundance of each unique TCRbeta CDR3 rearrangement, sequence reads were collapsed and filtered. For each sample, productive Simpson clonality was calculated by taking the square root of Simpson's diversity index across productive rearrangements. The immuneACCESS repertoire file appears here via TCRdb, limited to in-frame rearrangements. These files lack a portion of the clones; in checked studies, under half of the deficit traces to unresolved V genes, and the cause of the others is not known. That table gives V, J and clone size, and the DNA gave D and trimming. This sample holds under 200,000 clones; about 84% were observed only once. The ten largest clones add up to about 6% of the sample.

The cysteine opens and the phenylalanine closes a CDR3 of 15 amino acids. Of all the DNA, just the CDR3 is kept, 45 bases in frame from base 1. The germline V gene provides CDR1 SGDLS and CDR2 YYNGEE. V ends up 0 bases short and J 4 bases short, with an unmatched junction base count of 6. Participants in the prospective study were enrolled through a virtual design, were aged about 18 to 90 years, and lived in 20 to 30 United States geographic areas. To assign participants to cohorts, the prospective study relied on clinical history that participants themselves reported in a screening survey and a study questionnaire. Each participant in the prospective study had whole blood, serum and a nasopharyngeal or oropharyngeal swab collected by mobile phlebotomists. Participants in the prospective study had the option to provide additional blood draws and questionnaires over a roughly 2-month period. Before DNA extraction, prospective study blood samples were shipped either frozen or at room temperature.

Concerning this clone: No cognate antigen has been identified for it. The sample holds no much larger clone one base away, and base qualities are not on file.

The chain couples TRBV9 to TRBJ2-5; 7 junctional bases match TRBD2. Sample: PBMCs or T cells enriched from blood (not recorded which). The TCR sequence derives from a woman aged 40 to 49 with acute COVID-19. CDR3 loop: CASSVGGGEGETQYF. The DNA reads as follows: TGTGCCAGCAGCGTAGGAGGAGGGGAGGGAGAGACCCAGTACTTC.